This T cell receptor beta chain originates from a study of T cell repertoires in cytomegalovirus infection. Study overall: CMV infection together with matching HLA type was indicated by public TCR beta signatures.

The CDR3 has 15 amino acids. Germline CDR1 SEHNR, CDR2 FQNEAQ (reference sequence). V lost 5 bases to trimming and J lost 13 bases, with 21 bases between them. TCRdb fed the reads into MiXCR, producing one record per CDR3 protein. The profile shows about 920,000 distinct CDR3 sequences, around 31% of them singletons. In the case of this clonotype: Its antigen is as yet unknown.

The origin of this receptor is a human donor in good health (CMV status not recorded). Some clones in this sample may be carry-over from other donors' samples. The input for sequencing was cultured CD8+ T cells from PBMCs, taken from culture after CMV antigen stimulation. The chain carries TRBV7-9 and TRBJ1-6, with D unresolved. The CDR3 loop is CASSREGKGPFPLHF. DNA for the CDR3: TGTGCCAGCAGCCGAGAAGGGAAGGGCCCCTTTCCCCTCCACTTT.